This TCR beta chain was sequenced during a study of T cell responses to AZD1222 COVID-19 vaccine. With regard to this clone: Its antigen is not identified.

The germline CDR1 and CDR2 sequences are ENHRY and SYGVKD. Trimming shortened V by 5 bases and J by 3 bases, and 11 bases separated the two germline ends. This CDR3 is 14 amino acids long. Overall study findings and caveats: A reported finding is that nearly half of spike-specific TCRs target unmutated variant regions.

This table comes from immunoSEQ multiplex PCR, and its TCRdb copy is limited to in-frame clones, with some not included. The table has around 140,000 clones, about 82% seen once. The TCR sequence derives from an adult who received the MenACWY meningococcal vaccine as a control. The chain carries TRBV10-3 and TRBJ1-5, with TRBD1 as a possible D gene (6 bases). The sequencing used peripheral blood, collected 28 days after the second dose of the MenACWY control vaccine. The CDR3 sequence: CAISSDSTNQPQHF. The CDR3 bases are TGTGCCATCAGTTCGGACAGCACCAATCAGCCCCAGCATTTT.